This T cell receptor (beta chain) was obtained from a study of human T cells and chemical hapten exposure. Study in general: Patients, a majority of them female, were diagnosed with alopecia areata, totalis or universalis. Per-sample variation in TCR yield stemmed mainly from small pooled library volume differences.

This sample's time point: patch test 2, 6 weeks after DPC sensitization. Documented treatment: therapeutic diphenylcyclopropenone sensitization with weekly scalp DPC. Trimming cost V 6 bases and J 10 bases; bases outside gene matches: 8. Germline values: CDR1 SQVTM, CDR2 ANQGSEA. The CDR3 covers 13 residues. TCRdb re-called the RACE reads with MiXCR, one entry per CDR3 protein. The sample records approximately 120,000 distinct CDR3 sequences, more than 7% being singletons. The sample here was whole blood, taken in connection with sensitization to the hapten diphenylcyclopropenone (DPC). V gene TRBV29-1 combines with J gene TRBJ1-6; 8 bases match TRBD1. The receptor was isolated from a middle-aged woman with alopecia areata. Some clones in this sample may be carry-over from other donors' samples. CDR3 DNA: TGCAGCGTCCAGACAGGGGCGCGCTCACCCCTCCACTTT. Protein: CSVQTGARSPLHF.